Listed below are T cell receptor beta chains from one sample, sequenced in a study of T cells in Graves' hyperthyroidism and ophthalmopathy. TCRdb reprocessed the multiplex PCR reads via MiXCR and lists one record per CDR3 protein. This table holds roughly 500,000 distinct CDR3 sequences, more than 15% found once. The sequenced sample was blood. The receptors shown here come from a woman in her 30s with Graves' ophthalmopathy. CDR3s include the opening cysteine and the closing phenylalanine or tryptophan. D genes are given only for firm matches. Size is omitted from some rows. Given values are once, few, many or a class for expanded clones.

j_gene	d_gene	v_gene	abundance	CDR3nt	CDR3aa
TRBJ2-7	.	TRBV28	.	TGTGCCAGCAAACCGGGGGGACATTACTACGAGCAGCACTTC	CASKPGGHYYEQHF
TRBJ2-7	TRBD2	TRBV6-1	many	TGTGCCAGCACGCAACAGGGGGGACCTAGCGGGGGGGGAATCGAGCAGTACTTC	CASTQQGGPSGGGIEQYF
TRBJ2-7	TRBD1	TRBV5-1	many	TGCGCCAGCAGCTTCGAAAGAGGGGGACAGGGGGTCTACGAGCAGTACTTC	CASSFERGGQGVYEQYF
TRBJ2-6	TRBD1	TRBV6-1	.	TGTGCCAGCAGTAAGACCGGGACAGGGTTTGGTGGGGCCAACGTCCTGACTTTC	CASSKTGTGFGGANVLTF
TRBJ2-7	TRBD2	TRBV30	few	TGTGCCTGGAGTTCCGGGAGGGGCCCCTACGAGCAGTACTTC	CAWSSGRGPYEQYF
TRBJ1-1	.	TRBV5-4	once	TGTGCCAGCAGCTTCGGGGGGCGGCAGGAGGGTGAAGCTTTCTTT	CASSFGGRQEGEAFF
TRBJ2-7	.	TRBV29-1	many	TGCAGCGTTGACCCCGGGACCTCCCGCGAGCAGTACTTC	CSVDPGTSREQYF
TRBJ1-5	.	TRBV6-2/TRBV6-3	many	TGTGCCAGCACGGGGGGCCATCAGCCCCAGCATTTT	CASTGGHQPQHF
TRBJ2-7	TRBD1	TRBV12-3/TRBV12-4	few	TGTGCCAGCAGACGACAGGGTCTACCTTACGAGCAGTACTTC	CASRRQGLPYEQYF
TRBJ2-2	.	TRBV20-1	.	TGCAGTGCTAGAGATACCGGACAGCCGAACACCGGGGAGCTGTTTTTT	CSARDTGQPNTGELFF
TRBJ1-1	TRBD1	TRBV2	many	TGTGCCAGCAGTTACGACAGGGGTCGGATGAACACTGAAGCTTTCTTT	CASSYDRGRMNTEAFF
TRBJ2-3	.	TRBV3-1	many	TGTGCCAGCAGCCAATACCAGGGCGTAGACACAGATACGCAGTATTTT	CASSQYQGVDTDTQYF
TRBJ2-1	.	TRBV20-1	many	TGCAGTGCTAGAGGCTCGAACCGCTCCTACAATGAGCAGTTCTTC	CSARGSNRSYNEQFF
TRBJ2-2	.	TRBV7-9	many	TGTGCCAGCAGCTCTTGGACAGAGAACACCGGGGAGCTGTTTTTT	CASSSWTENTGELFF
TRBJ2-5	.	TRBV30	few	TGTGCCTGGAGAAGGGGGGCCCAAGAGACCCAGTACTTC	CAWRRGAQETQYF
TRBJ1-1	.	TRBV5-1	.	TGCGCCAGCAGCACAAGAACCGGGACACCGAACACTGAAGCTTTCTTT	CASSTRTGTPNTEAFF
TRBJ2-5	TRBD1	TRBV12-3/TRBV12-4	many	TGTGCCAGCAGTTTTAGGGGACAGGGTCTGGAGACCCAGTACTTC	CASSFRGQGLETQYF
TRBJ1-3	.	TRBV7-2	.	TGTGCCAGCAGCTACCAGGGGCCGAGCTCTGGAAACACCATATATTTT	CASSYQGPSSGNTIYF
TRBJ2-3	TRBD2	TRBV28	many	TGTGCCACCACGACTAGCGGGAGGGCCCCAGATACGCAGTATTTT	CATTTSGRAPDTQYF
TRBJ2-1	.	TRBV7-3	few	TGTGCCTGCAGCTTAATCGGTCAGGGCAATGAGCAGTTCTTC	CACSLIGQGNEQFF
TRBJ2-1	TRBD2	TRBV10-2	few	TGCGCCAGCAGCTATGGGACTAGCGGGGTCCCCTACAATGAGCAGTTCTTC	CASSYGTSGVPYNEQFF
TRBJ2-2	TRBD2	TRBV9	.	TGTGCCAGCAGCGGACGGTATAGCGGGAGGAACTCCGGCGGGGAGCTGTTTTTT	CASSGRYSGRNSGGELFF
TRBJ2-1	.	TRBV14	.	TGTGCCAGCAGCCAAAAATGGAAGGCCTACAATGAGCAGTTCTTC	CASSQKWKAYNEQFF
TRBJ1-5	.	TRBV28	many	TGTGCCAGCATCCCAGGGGAGGGTCAGCCCCAGCATTTT	CASIPGEGQPQHF
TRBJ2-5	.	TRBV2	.	TGTGCCAGCAGGCTAGGGGAGCAGACCCAGTACTTC	CASRLGEQTQYF
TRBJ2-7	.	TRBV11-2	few	TGTGCCAGCAGCTTATTGGCCCGCTCCTACGAGCAGTACTTC	CASSLLARSYEQYF